This T cell receptor (beta chain) was profiled in a study of CD8+CD57+ T cells in acquired aplastic anemia. The CDR3 has 13 residues. Germline V gene lookup returns CDR1 SEHNR and CDR2 FQNEAQ (reference sequence). It was genomic DNA that served as the template for profiling TCR beta VDJ and CDR3. TCRdb ran MiXCR on the reads and lists one entry per CDR3 protein. Of under 200,000 distinct CDR3 sequences in the sample, 40% to 60% were seen once. Patients chosen for sequencing had shown CD8+CD57+ cell expansion by flow cytometry. Note on this clonotype: A read error is possible here, since a much larger clone lies one base away.

Sequencing was done on a sample of sorted CD4+, CD8+, or CD8+CD57+ T cells (not recorded which) from PBMCs. The chain joins TRBV7-9 to TRBJ1-5, with D hard to call. The sequence was collected from a human donor with aplastic anemia. The CDR3 bases are TGCGCCAGCAGCCCAGTAGGGAGTCAGCCCCAGCATTTT. Its translation: CASSPVGSQPQHF.